The 15 T cell receptor beta chains in this list originate from one sample, sequenced in a study of beta chain features in type 1 diabetes. TCRB transcripts that were expressed got sequenced, as all of the isolated RNA had been reverse transcribed. Assay used: immunoSEQ multiplex PCR; TCRdb lists only in-frame clones, some missing. The sample gives some 640,000 clones, 11% to 15% of which show up once; 0.035% to 0.045% is in the top ten. Findings and limits, study-wide: Significant though moderate, a shortening of TCRB CDR3s appeared in all four CD4+ subsets of Type 1 diabetes patients.

These receptors' antigens are unknown. Source material: naive CD4+ T cells from blood. The source of these receptors is a man younger than 30 with type 1 diabetes.

This clone was counted only a few times. Within the sample, other DNA sequences also encode this same CDR3. This chain joins TRBV6-5 and TRBJ1-2; TRBD1 matches at 7 bases. The CDR3 totals 14 residues. The junction had 3 bases not matched to a gene; V was cut back by 0 bases and J by 5 bases. Per germline, CDR1 MNHEY and CDR2 SVGAGI. CDR3 DNA: TGTGCCAGCAGTTACTCGAGACAGGGATATGGCTACACCTTC. Translation gives CASSYSRQGYGYTF.

The chain has TRBV7-9 and TRBJ1-5; D unclear. Between the trimmed V and J ends, which lost 1 base and 2 bases, there was a span of 15 bases. Per the germline V gene, CDR1 is SEHNR and CDR2 is FQNEAQ (reference sequence). CDR3 length equals 17 residues. The CDR3 is CASSLGAGIEGNQPQHF. In nucleotides, the CDR3 is TGTGCCAGCAGCTTAGGGGCGGGAATTGAAGGCAATCAGCCCCAGCATTTT.

In this sample, this clone turned up a few times. The chain couples TRBV18 to TRBJ2-1; D is unclear. CDR1 KGHSH and CDR2 LQKENI come from the germline V gene. The CDR3 sequence is 16 residues long. V was clipped by 1 base and J by 0 bases, with 10 bases between them. For the CDR3, the DNA is TGTGCCAGCTCACCACAGGGATCCAGCTCCTACAATGAGCAGTTCTTC. It is translated as CASSPQGSSSYNEQFF.

The chain employs TRBV5-1 and TRBJ2-2; 8 bases are shared with TRBD1. The CDR3 consists of 12 residues. J gave up 14 bases and V 4 bases, and 7 bases lay outside the gene matches. CDR1 is SGHRS and CDR2 is YFSETQ in the germline V gene. The CDR3 protein is CASSLTDRALFF. The CDR3 DNA reads as TGCGCCAGCAGCCTTACGGACAGGGCACTGTTTTTT.

The sample holds a few counts of this clone. The V gene is TRBV28, the J gene TRBJ2-1; no firm D call. This CDR3 contains 13 residues. Germline V gene data show CDR1 as MDHEN and CDR2 as SYDVKM. V was trimmed by 10 bases and J by 6 bases, leaving 16 bases between them. The CDR3 sequence is CAISALPPNEQFF. In nucleotides, the CDR3 is TGTGCCATCTCGGCTCTTCCGCCCAATGAGCAGTTCTTC.

This clone has just a few counts. The chain recombines TRBV7-9 with TRBJ2-1; no firm D call. This CDR3 region has 13 residues. The germline V and J ends were trimmed by 3 bases and 10 bases, with 13 bases remaining between them. Germline CDR1 SEHNR, CDR2 FQNEAQ (reference sequence). In nucleotides, the CDR3 is TGTGCCAGCAGCTTGGATGCCGGTTGGGAGCAGTTCTTC. Its translation: CASSLDAGWEQFF.

The CDR3 protein is CASSFGARRAYNEQFF. The CDR3 nucleotides read TGCGCCAGCAGCTTTGGGGCCCGGCGGGCTTACAATGAGCAGTTCTTC. The chain carries TRBV5-1 and TRBJ2-1; D possibly uses TRBD1 or TRBD2 (5 bases each). V lost 2 bases and J lost 4, with 16 bases in between. This CDR3 has 16 amino acids. CDR1 and CDR2 from the germline V gene are SGHRS and YFSETQ. The variable domain in full, with the rest retrieved from reference TRBV5-1 and TRBJ2-1, is KAGVTQTPRYLIKTRGQQVTLSCSPISGHRSVSWYQQTPGQGLQFLFEYFSETQRNKGNFPGRFSGRQFSNSRSEMNVSTLELGDSALYLCASSFGARRAYNEQFFGPGTRLTVL.

This clone was seen more than once but under ten times. The chain has TRBV25-1 and TRBJ1-1; 10 bases map to TRBD1. This CDR3 comprises 15 residues. The V segment lost 2 bases and the J segment 5 bases; nucleotides outside the gene matches: 5. Germline CDR1 and CDR2: MGHDK and SYGVNS. The DNA for the CDR3 is TGTGCCAGCAGTGAAATGGGGACAGGGGTAACTGAAGCTTTCTTT. This sequence encodes CASSEMGTGVTEAFF.

The CDR3 here is CAISESRTSENEQFF. The CDR3 DNA is TGTGCCATCAGTGAGTCAAGGACTAGCGAGAATGAGCAGTTCTTC. The genes are TRBV10-3 and TRBJ2-1; 9 bases are shared with TRBD2. Looked up from germline, CDR1 is ENHRY and CDR2 is SYGVKD. The trim removed 0 bases at V and 7 bases at J, leaving 4 bases unmatched. The CDR3 consists of 15 residues.

The chain combines TRBV7-9 with TRBJ1-2; D gene unclear. This CDR3 comprises 14 residues. The germline V gene encodes CDR1 SEHNR and CDR2 FQNEAQ (reference sequence). Trimming cost V 7 bases and J 8 bases, with 20 bases left between them. The CDR3: CASTLRAELEGYTF. As DNA, the CDR3 is TGTGCCAGCACCCTAAGGGCCGAACTTGAAGGCTACACCTTC.

The rearrangement joins TRBV13 to TRBJ1-2; D is ambiguous. The ends were cut back, 8 bases at V and 2 bases at J, with 15 bases in the middle. There are 14 residues in the CDR3. Germline lookup yields CDR1 PRHDT and CDR2 FYEKMQ (reference sequence). In DNA, the CDR3 is TGTGCCAGCTCCAAATACAGTTTGAACTATGGCTACACCTTC. Amino acids: CASSKYSLNYGYTF.

This clone was detected only a few times. Other DNA sequences of this sample code for an identical CDR3. This sequence joins TRBV29-1 and TRBJ2-2, with D possibly being TRBD2 (5 bases). CDR1 is SQVTM, CDR2 ANQGSEA, per germline. This CDR3 is 13 amino acids long. V lost 6 bases, J lost 2 bases, and 10 bases lay in between. DNA for the CDR3: TGCAGCGTAGATCGGGGTAACACCGGGGAGCTGTTTTTT. Amino acid sequence: CSVDRGNTGELFF.

The table lists this clone with a few counts. V and J are TRBV19 and TRBJ2-1; TRBD2 agrees at 8 bases. Germline V lookup: CDR1 LNHDA, CDR2 SQIVND (reference sequence). The CDR3 loop spans 11 amino acids. With 7 bases clipped from V and 16 bases from J, the junction kept 9 bases outside the gene matches. CDR3 sequence reads: CASTLSGREFF. Here the CDR3 DNA reads TGTGCCAGTACTCTAAGCGGGAGAGAATTCTTC.

The V call is TRBV9, the J call TRBJ2-7; 7 nucleotides align to TRBD1. Germline assignment: CDR1 SGDLS and CDR2 YYNGEE. This CDR3 is built from 13 residues. V was pared by 4 bases and J by 2 bases, with 3 bases of the junction left unmatched. CDR3 DNA: TGTGCCAGCAGCCGACAGGGTACCTACGAGCAGTACTTC. Amino acid sequence: CASSRQGTYEQYF.

This clone was detected a few times. The V call is TRBV5-8, the J call TRBJ2-3, with 8 bases fitting TRBD2. Germline CDR1 reads SGHTS; CDR2 reads YDEGEE. CDR3 length: 16 residues. J was trimmed by 1 base and V by 3 bases; bases with no gene match: 7. The CDR3 reads CASSSRGGPGTDTQYF. CDR3 bases: TGTGCCAGCAGCTCCCGGGGGGGGCCTGGCACAGATACGCAGTATTTT.